This T cell receptor (beta chain) was found in a study of neurological immune-mediated disorders. This clonotype was detected ten times or more. With 2 bases clipped from V and 0 bases from J, the junction kept 3 bases outside the gene matches. Germline loops: CDR1 SGHRS, CDR2 YFSETQ. The CDR3 contains 16 residues. TCRdb analysed the 5' RACE reads with MiXCR anew, one entry per CDR3 protein. The sample holds some 95,000 distinct CDR3 sequences; 3.5% to 4% are singletons and the top ten take 5% to 6.5%. The rearrangement uses TRBV5-1 and TRBJ2-2; TRBD1 matches 8 bases. This TCR was recovered from a woman in her late teens or twenties with multiple sclerosis. What was sequenced was PBMCs. The CDR3 protein is CASSFGQGSNTGELFF. The CDR3 DNA follows: TGCGCCAGCAGCTTCGGACAGGGCTCGAACACCGGGGAGCTGTTTTTT.